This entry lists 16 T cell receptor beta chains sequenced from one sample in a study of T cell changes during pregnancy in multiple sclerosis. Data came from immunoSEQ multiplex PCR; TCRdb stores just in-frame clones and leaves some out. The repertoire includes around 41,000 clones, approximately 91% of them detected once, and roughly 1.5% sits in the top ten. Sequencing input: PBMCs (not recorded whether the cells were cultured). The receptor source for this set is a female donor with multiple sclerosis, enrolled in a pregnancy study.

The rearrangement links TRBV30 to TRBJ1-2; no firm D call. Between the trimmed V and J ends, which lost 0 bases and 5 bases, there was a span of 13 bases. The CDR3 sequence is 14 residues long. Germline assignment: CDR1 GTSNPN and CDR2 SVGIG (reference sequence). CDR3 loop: CAWSVHQVFYGYTF. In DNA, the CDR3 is TGTGCCTGGAGTGTGCACCAAGTGTTTTATGGCTACACCTTC.

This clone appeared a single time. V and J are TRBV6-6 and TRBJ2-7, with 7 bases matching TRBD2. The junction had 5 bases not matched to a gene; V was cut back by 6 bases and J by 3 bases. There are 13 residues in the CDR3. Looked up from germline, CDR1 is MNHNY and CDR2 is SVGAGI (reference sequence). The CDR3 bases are TGTGCCAGCAGACCCGGGACTAACTACGAGCAGTACTTC. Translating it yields CASRPGTNYEQYF.

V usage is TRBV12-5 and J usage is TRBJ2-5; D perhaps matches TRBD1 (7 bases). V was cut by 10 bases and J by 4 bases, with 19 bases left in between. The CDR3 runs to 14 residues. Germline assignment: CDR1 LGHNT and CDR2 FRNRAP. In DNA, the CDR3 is TGTGCTACGGGGGACCCGACAGGGATAGAGACCCAGTACTTC. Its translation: CATGDPTGIETQYF. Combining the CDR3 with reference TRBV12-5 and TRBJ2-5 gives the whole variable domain DARVTQTPRHKVTEMGQEVTMRCQPILGHNTVFWYRQTMMQGLELLAYFRNRAPLDDSGMPKDRFSAEMPDATLATLKIQPSEPRDSAVYFCATGDPTGIETQYFGPGTRLLVL.

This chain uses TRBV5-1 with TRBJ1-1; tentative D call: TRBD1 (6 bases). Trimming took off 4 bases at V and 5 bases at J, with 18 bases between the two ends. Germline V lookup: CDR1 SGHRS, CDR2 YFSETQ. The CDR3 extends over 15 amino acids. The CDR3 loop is CASSKVGGLGTEAFF. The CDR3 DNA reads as TGCGCCAGCAGCAAAGTAGGGGGGCTGGGGACTGAAGCTTTCTTT.

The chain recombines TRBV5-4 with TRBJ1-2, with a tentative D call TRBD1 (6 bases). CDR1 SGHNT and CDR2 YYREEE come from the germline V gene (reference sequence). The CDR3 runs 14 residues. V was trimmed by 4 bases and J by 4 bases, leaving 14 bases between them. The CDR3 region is CASSDPGQIYGYTF. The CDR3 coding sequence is TGTGCCAGCAGCGACCCAGGACAGATCTATGGCTACACCTTC.

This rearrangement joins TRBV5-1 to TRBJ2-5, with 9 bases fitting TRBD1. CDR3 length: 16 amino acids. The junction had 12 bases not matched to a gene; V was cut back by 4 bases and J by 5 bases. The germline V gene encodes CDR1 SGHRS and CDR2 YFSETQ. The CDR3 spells CASSVGPGQGEETQYF. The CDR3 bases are TGCGCCAGCAGCGTGGGACCGGGACAGGGAGAGGAGACCCAGTACTTC.

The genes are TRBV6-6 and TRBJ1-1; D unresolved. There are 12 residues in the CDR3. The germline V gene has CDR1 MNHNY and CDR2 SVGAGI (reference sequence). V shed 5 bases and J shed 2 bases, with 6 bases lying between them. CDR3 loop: CASSASNTEAFF. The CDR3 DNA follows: TGTGCCAGCAGTGCGTCTAACACTGAAGCTTTCTTT.

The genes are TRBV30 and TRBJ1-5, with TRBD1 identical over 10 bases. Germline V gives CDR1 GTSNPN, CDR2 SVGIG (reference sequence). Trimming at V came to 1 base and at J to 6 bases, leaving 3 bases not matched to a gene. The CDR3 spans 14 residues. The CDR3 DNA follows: TGTGCCTGGAGTGGCGGACAGGGGGGTCAGCCCCAGCATTTT. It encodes CAWSGGQGGQPQHF.

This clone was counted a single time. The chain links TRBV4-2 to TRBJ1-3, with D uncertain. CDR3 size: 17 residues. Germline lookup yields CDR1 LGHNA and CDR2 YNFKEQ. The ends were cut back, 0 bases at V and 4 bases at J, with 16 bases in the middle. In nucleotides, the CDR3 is TGTGCCAGCAGCCAAGATCAGGACGGAGCTCACGGAAACACCATATATTTT. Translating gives CASSQDQDGAHGNTIYF.

The CDR3, as DNA: TGTGCCAGTAGTAATCCTCCGGGACTAGCTATAAATGAGCAGTTCTTC. Protein product: CASSNPPGLAINEQFF. The chain couples TRBV19 to TRBJ2-1, with 9 bases fitting TRBD2. Germline lookup yields CDR1 LNHDA and CDR2 SQIVND (reference sequence). Germline trimming cut 4 bases from V and 7 bases from J; bases unmatched to any gene: 11. This CDR3 has 16 residues.

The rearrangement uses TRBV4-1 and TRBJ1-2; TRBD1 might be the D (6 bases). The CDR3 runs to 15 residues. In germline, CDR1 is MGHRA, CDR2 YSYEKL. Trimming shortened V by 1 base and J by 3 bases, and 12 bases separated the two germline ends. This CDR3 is CASSQGLQGYYGYTF. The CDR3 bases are TGCGCCAGCAGCCAAGGACTACAGGGATACTATGGCTACACCTTC.

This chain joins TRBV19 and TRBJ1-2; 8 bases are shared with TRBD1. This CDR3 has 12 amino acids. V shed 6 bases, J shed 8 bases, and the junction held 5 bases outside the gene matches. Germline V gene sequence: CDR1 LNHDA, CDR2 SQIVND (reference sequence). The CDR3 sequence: CASRRQGRGYTF. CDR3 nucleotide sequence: TGTGCCAGTAGACGACAGGGGAGGGGCTACACCTTC.

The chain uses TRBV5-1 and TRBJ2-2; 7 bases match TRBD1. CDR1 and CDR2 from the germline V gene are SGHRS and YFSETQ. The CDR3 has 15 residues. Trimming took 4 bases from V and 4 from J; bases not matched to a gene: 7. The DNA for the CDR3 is TGCGCCAGCAGCCTGACAGGGTCGGGCACCGGGGAGCTGTTTTTT. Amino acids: CASSLTGSGTGELFF.

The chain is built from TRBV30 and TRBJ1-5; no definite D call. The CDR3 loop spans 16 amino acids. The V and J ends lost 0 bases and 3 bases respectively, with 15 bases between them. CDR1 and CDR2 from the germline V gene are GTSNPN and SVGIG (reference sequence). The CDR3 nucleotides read TGTGCCTGGAGTGTACGGGCCTCTGGGTCCAATCAGCCCCAGCATTTT. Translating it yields CAWSVRASGSNQPQHF.

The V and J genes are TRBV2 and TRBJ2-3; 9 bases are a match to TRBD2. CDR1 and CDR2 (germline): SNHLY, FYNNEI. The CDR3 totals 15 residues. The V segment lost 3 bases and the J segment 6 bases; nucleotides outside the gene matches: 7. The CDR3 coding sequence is TGTGCCAGCAGTGATTCGAGCGGGAGGACGGATACGCAGTATTTT. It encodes CASSDSSGRTDTQYF.

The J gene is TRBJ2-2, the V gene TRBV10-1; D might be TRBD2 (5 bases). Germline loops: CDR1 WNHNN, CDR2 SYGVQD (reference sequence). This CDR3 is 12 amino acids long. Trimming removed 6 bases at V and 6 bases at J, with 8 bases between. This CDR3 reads CASRREAGELFF. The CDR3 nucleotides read TGCGCCAGCAGGAGGGAAGCCGGGGAGCTGTTTTTT.